This record looks at one TCR beta chain sequence and its context. The data are from a study of T cell clones after liver transplantation. Study context: Tolerant meant at least one year fully off immunosuppression without liver enzymes above twice normal.

Sequenced by immunoSEQ multiplex PCR; TCRdb stores in-frame clones only, minus some. The sample has tens of thousands of clones; roughly 90% are singletons. This CDR3 has 13 amino acids. With 5 bases removed from V and 4 bases from J, the gap between germline ends came to 13 bases. Germline V gene sequence: CDR1 SGHRS, CDR2 YFSETQ. This rearrangement joins TRBV5-1 to TRBJ2-7; possible D gene TRBD1, 6 bases. The receptor was derived from a human donor who received a liver transplant. This sample comprised CD4+ T cells from blood, obtained before liver transplant. The CDR3 DNA sequence: TGCGCCAGCAGTTCGACAGGATCGTACGAGCAGTACTTC. It translates to CASSSTGSYEQYF.